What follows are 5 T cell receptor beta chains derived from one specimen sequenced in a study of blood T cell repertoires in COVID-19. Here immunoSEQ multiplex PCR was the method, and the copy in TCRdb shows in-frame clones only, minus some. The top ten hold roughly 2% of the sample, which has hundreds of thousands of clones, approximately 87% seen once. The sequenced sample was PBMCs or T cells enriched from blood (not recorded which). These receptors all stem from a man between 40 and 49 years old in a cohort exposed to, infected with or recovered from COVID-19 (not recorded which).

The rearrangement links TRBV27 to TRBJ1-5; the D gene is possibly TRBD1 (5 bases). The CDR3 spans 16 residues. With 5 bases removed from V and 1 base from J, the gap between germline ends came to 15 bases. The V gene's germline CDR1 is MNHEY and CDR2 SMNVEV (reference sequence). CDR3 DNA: TGTGCCAGCAGTCCGGGGGATCATACGAGCAATCAGCCCCAGCATTTT. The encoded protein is CASSPGDHTSNQPQHF.

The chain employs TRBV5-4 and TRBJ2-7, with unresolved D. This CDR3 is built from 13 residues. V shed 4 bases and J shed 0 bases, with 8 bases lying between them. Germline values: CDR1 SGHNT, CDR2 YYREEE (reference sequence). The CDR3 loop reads CASSPPSSYEQYF. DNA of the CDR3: TGTGCCAGCAGCCCCCCGAGCTCCTACGAGCAGTACTTC.

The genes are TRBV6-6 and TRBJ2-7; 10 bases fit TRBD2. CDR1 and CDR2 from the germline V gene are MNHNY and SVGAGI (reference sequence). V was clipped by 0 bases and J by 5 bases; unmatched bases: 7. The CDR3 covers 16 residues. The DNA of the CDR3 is TGTGCCAGCAGTTACTCGTTGTACGGGACTAGCGACGAGCAGTACTTC. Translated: CASSYSLYGTSDEQYF.

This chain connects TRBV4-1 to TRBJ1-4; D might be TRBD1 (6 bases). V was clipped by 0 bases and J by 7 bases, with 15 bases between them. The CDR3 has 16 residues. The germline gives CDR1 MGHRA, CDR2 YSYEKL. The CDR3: CASSQDPARGREKLFF. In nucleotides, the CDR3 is TGCGCCAGCAGCCAAGATCCGGCCAGGGGACGTGAAAAACTGTTTTTT.

The CDR3 reads CASSGAPLASTDTQYF. In nucleotides, the CDR3 is TGTGCCAGCTCAGGGGCCCCTCTGGCTAGCACAGATACGCAGTATTTT. This chain links TRBV9 with TRBJ2-3, with D tentatively TRBD1 (6 bases). CDR1 and CDR2 from the germline V gene are SGDLS and YYNGEE. The CDR3 is 16 amino acids. The V gene lost 7 bases and the J gene lost 0 bases, with 18 bases spanning the gap. The full variable domain, rest sourced from reference TRBV9 and TRBJ2-3, is DSGVTQTPKHLITATGQRVTLRCSPRSGDLSVYWYQQSLDQGLQFLIQYYNGEERAKGNILERFSAQQFPDLHSELNLSSLELGDSALYFCASSGAPLASTDTQYFGPGTRLTVL.